The rows below give T cell receptor beta chains drawn from one sample of a study of regulatory T cells in long-lasting Graves disease. TCRdb independently ran MiXCR on the multiplex PCR reads; one entry per CDR3 protein. Of around 450,000 distinct CDR3 sequences listed, about 15% were seen once; the top ten hold over 15%. These data were also reused for a study on T cells in Graves' hyperthyroidism and ophthalmopathy.

The specimen comprised peripheral blood mononuclear cells (PBMCs), sampled at new diagnosis, from a patient treated with antithyroid drugs. The receptors originated from a woman in her 30s with Graves disease. CDR3s leave out the opening cysteine and the closing phenylalanine or tryptophan. Fields, in order: V gene, J gene, CDR3 protein.

TRBV2	TRBJ2-1	ASSDSWQEYNEQF
TRBV12-3/TRBV12-4	TRBJ1-1	ASSLSLMNTEAF
TRBV2	TRBJ2-7	ASSQAESYEQY
TRBV12-3/TRBV12-4	TRBJ1-2	ASSFKLDRGNYGYT
TRBV6-1	TRBJ2-1	ASRDGGREDEQF
TRBV20-1	TRBJ2-1	SATQTGDYNEQF
TRBV10-3	TRBJ1-2	AISVGGWDGYT
TRBV11-2	TRBJ2-7	ASSLSQGYEQY
TRBV7-2	TRBJ2-7	ASSPGQEQY
TRBV12-3/TRBV12-4	TRBJ2-1	ASSFGRYNEQF
TRBV20-1	TRBJ1-5	SARVSRGRFGISNQPQH
TRBV6-9	TRBJ2-5	ASSYCGYKDQETQY
TRBV20-1	TRBJ2-7	SARGLAFYEQY
TRBV30	TRBJ1-2	AWNYGQGRYT
TRBV2	TRBJ2-2	ASSPDSRGTGELF
TRBV27	TRBJ2-1	ASSQELAGLYNEQF
TRBV12-3/TRBV12-4	TRBJ2-7	ASTLTGANYEQY
TRBV6-2/TRBV6-3	NA	ASSPTSGIKRTQY
TRBV10-3	TRBJ1-6	AISEPTESSYNSPLH
TRBV7-9	TRBJ2-5	ASSLREAQETQY
TRBV4-1	TRBJ1-1	ASSHFAGTEAF
TRBV7-3	TRBJ2-1	ASSLGTYNEQF
TRBV6-1	TRBJ2-7	ASKNVYEQY
TRBV9	TRBJ2-5	ASSPQTGPQETQY
TRBV7-9	TRBJ2-1	ASSLATSGDRNEQF
TRBV27	TRBJ2-3	ASTHSSRADTQY
TRBV20-1	TRBJ2-5	SAPPGLGRETQY
TRBV7-8	TRBJ1-2	ASSPWGDSPSTYGYT
TRBV5-1	TRBJ2-7	ASSLSWGGEQY
TRBV28	TRBJ2-7	ASSSRQGGTGSLEQY
TRBV6-1	TRBJ1-5	ASRRTGDSQPQH
TRBV5-4	TRBJ2-1	ASSLGLAGVSSYNEQF
TRBV3-1	TRBJ2-2	ASSRLANTGELF
TRBV10-3	TRBJ2-1	AISHGLAELYYNEQF
TRBV4-1	TRBJ2-4	ASSREGSDYDIQY
TRBV30	TRBJ1-1	AWQGNTEAF
TRBV5-1	TRBJ2-7	ASSERGPSHEQY
TRBV10-1	TRBJ2-5	ASSDLREGKETQY
TRBV12-3/TRBV12-4	TRBJ2-7	ASSHGTSGYEQY
TRBV2	TRBJ2-5	ASNTRVQETQY
TRBV20-1	TRBJ2-2	SARPTGLRGGELF
TRBV9	TRBJ2-1	ASSGLSGEQF
TRBV30	TRBJ1-2	AWIGGGGYT